This TCR beta chain came from a study of shared clonotypes between healthy human individuals. Study-wide points: Tissue TCR repertoires likely differ from these blood-only repertoires. Few donors limited the genetic and exposure-history diversity represented.

With regard to this clone: The antigen remains unidentified.

The healthy adult donors were HIV-negative and reported no recent acute infections or vaccinations. The V end was cut by 0 bases, the J end by 0 bases, with 5 bases between. The CDR3 contains 13 residues. Germline-derived CDR1 and CDR2 are GTSNPN and SVGIG (reference sequence). TCRdb keeps only in-frame clones here, not all; method: immunoSEQ multiplex PCR. The table lists about 490,000 clones, 60% to 85% of them singletons, with under 15% in the top ten. The genes are TRBV30 and TRBJ1-1; D ambiguous. This receptor was identified in a woman aged 40 to 55 in good health. Some clones in this sample may be carry-over from other donors' samples. The source material was PBMCs. The CDR3 DNA is TGTGCCTGGAGTGTTAGGATGAACACTGAAGCTTTCTTT. Its protein is CAWSVRMNTEAFF.